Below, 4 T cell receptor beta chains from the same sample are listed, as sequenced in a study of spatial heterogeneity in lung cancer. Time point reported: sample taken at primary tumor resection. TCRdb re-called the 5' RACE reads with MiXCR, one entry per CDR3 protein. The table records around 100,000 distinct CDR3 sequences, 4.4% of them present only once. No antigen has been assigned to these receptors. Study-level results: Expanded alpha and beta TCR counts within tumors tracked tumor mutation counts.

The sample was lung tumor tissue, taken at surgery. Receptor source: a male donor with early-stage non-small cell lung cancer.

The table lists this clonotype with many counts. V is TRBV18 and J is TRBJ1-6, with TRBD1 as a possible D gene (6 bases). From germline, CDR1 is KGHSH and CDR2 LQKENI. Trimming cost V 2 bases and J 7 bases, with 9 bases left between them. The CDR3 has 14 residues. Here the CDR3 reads CASSPGTWNSPLHF. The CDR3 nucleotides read TGTGCCAGCTCACCAGGGACATGGAATTCACCCCTCCACTTT.

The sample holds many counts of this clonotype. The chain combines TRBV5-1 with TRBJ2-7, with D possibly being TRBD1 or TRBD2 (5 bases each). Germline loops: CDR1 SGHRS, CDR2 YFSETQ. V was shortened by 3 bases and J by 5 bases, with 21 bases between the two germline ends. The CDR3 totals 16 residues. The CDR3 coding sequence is TGCGCCAGCAGCTCGGGACGGCTTACGACCCTACACGAGCAGTACTTC. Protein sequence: CASSSGRLTTLHEQYF.

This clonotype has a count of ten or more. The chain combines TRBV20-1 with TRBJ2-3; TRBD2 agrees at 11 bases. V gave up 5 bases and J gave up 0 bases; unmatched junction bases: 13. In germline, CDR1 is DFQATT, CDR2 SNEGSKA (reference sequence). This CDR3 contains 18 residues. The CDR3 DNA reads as TGCAGTGCTTTAGCGGGAGGGGGACATCAAGCTAGCACAGATACGCAGTATTTT. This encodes CSALAGGGHQASTDTQYF.

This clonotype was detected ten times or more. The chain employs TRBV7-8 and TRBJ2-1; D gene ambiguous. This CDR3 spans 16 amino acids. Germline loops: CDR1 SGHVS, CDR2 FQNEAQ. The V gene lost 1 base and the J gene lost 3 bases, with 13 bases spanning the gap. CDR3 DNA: TGTGCCAGCAGCTTAGAGGACCTCCCTCTCTACAATGAGCAGTTCTTC. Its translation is CASSLEDLPLYNEQFF.